The clone carrying this T cell receptor beta chain was seen more than once but under ten times. What it recognizes is unknown. Since no conserved phenylalanine or tryptophan closes the CDR3, a read error is the likely cause. Because the CDR3's place on the DNA is in doubt, the DNA is left out and the CDR3 is given as listed by TCRdb. Germline V gene lookup returns CDR1 MNHEY and CDR2 SMNVEV (reference sequence). The CDR3 has 8 residues if both end residues are counted. The sample comes from a study of shared clonotypes between healthy human individuals. Study-level results: Lower generation probabilities were found for non-shared clonotypes than for those shared by all four donors. Roughly 4.7% was the fraction of naive CD4 clonotypes found shared across four donors.

Over several immunoSEQ plates, each subset's genomic DNA was distributed in even portions. Using immunoSEQ multiplex PCR, the repertoire was profiled, and TCRdb retains in-frame clones only, with some absent. The table has roughly 2,300,000 clones, around 90% seen once. This sequence was found in a man younger than 35 in good health. Some clones in this sample may be carry-over from other donors' samples. Specimen: naive CD4+ T cells from PBMCs. The sample's subset: CD45RA+ positively selected. The V gene is TRBV27, the J gene TRBJ1-1. The CDR3 here is CASSFFMT.